This TCR beta chain was sequenced during a study of PD-L1 blockade in urothelial cancer. About the study: Atezolizumab at 1,200 mg intravenously every 3 weeks was started by patients in the mid-2010s. Previous chemotherapy exposure amounted to 0 to 3 regimens for patients. About 90% of the roughly 29 patients were men whose urothelial cancer was bladder-origin. The study, taken as a whole, reports: Below-median pretreatment blood TCR clonality predicted better survival.

As to this clone: Its antigen is as yet unknown.

Time point noted: peripheral blood 6 weeks after treatment start. This CDR3 region has 14 residues. V was trimmed by 6 bases and J by 3 bases, leaving 12 bases between them. The V gene's germline CDR1 is LGHNT and CDR2 FRNRAP. Repertoires were generated with immunoSEQ multiplex PCR, while TCRdb's copy carries only in-frame clones and drops some. The sample records 100,000 to 150,000 clones, about 82% being singletons. The specimen was PBMCs, collected around atezolizumab (anti-PD-L1) treatment. The chain combines TRBV12-5 with TRBJ1-5; D is perhaps TRBD1 (6 bases). This clonotype was obtained from a man between 45 and 60 years old with urothelial cancer. The DNA of the CDR3 is TGTGCTAGTGGACCACAGGGTTACAATCAGCCCCAGCATTTT. Encoded protein: CASGPQGYNQPQHF.